What follows is one T cell receptor beta chain and its context. The data stem from a study of T cell changes during pregnancy in multiple sclerosis. Produced via immunoSEQ multiplex PCR; TCRdb's table is partial and in-frame only. The top ten hold less than 3.5% of the sample, which has about 59,000 clones, 85% to 95% seen once. Per the germline V gene, CDR1 is SGHAT and CDR2 is FQNNGV. Trimming removed 0 bases from V and 1 base from J, with 12 bases in between. This CDR3 comprises 17 residues. This sequence was found in a female donor with multiple sclerosis, enrolled in a pregnancy study. Source: CD8+ T cells from peripheral blood mononuclear cells, taken in the third trimester of pregnancy. The chain is built from TRBV11-2 and TRBJ2-2; the D gene is possibly TRBD1 (6 bases). The CDR3 spells CASSLDSGRGNTGELFF. The CDR3 region has the DNA TGTGCCAGCAGCTTAGATTCGGGCAGGGGGAACACCGGGGAGCTGTTTTTT.